This record covers a single T cell receptor (beta chain). The antigen is undetermined. This CDR3 is also generated by other DNA sequences in the sample. Some clones are missing from TCRdb's copy, which holds only in-frame ones; the method was immunoSEQ multiplex PCR. Among some 2 million clones listed, roughly 95% were seen once. This sample was included in a study of shared clonotypes between healthy human individuals. Study observations and caveats: Generally, naive subsets came out with larger estimated richness than memory subsets.

The junction had 4 bases not matched to a gene; V was cut back by 6 bases and J by 5 bases. CDR1 and CDR2 from the germline V gene are MNHEY and SMNVEV (reference sequence). The CDR3 sequence is 15 residues long. Naivety among CD8 cells was defined by CD45RO negativity and positive CCR7 selection, thereby excluding terminally differentiated effector memory CD45RA+ cells. All donors were healthy HIV-negative adults lacking recent acute infections or vaccinations. Material: naive CD8+ T cells sorted from blood. The TCR was taken from a man in his late teens or twenties in good health. The chain links TRBV27 to TRBJ2-1; the match to TRBD2 covers 13 bases. The CDR3 here is CASSPGTSGDNEQFF. In nucleotides, the CDR3 is TGTGCCAGCAGCCCTGGGACTAGCGGGGACAATGAGCAGTTCTTC.